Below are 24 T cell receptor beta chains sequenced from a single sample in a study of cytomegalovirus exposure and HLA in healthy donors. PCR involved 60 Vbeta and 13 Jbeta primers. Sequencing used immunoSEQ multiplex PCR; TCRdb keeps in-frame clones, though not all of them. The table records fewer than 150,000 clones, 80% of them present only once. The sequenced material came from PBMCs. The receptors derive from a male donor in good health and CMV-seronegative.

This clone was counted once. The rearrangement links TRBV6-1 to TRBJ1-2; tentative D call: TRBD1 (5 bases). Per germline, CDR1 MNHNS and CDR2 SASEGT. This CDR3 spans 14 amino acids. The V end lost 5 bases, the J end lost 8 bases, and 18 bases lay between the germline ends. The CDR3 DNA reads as TGTGCCAGCAGTCCTCTCAGGGTCGCGAGGGGCTACACCTTC. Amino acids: CASSPLRVARGYTF.

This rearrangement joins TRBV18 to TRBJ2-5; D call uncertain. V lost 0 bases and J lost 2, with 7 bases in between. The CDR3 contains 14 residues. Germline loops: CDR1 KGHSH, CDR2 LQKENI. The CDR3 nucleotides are TGTGCCAGCTCACCACCGATCACTCAAGAGACCCAGTACTTC. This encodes CASSPPITQETQYF.

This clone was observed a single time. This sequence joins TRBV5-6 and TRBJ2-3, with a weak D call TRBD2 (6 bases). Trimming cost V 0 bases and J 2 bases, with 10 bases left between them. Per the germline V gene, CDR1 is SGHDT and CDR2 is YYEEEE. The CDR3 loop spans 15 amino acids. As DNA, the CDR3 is TGTGCCAGCAGCTTGGTTTCGGGAGTCACAGATACGCAGTATTTT. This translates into CASSLVSGVTDTQYF.

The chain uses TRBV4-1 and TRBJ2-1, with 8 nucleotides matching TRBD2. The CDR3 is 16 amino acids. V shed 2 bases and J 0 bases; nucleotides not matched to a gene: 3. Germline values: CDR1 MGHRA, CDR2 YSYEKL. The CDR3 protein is CASSQSSGRSYNEQFF. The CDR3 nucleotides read TGCGCCAGCAGCCAATCTAGCGGGCGCTCCTACAATGAGCAGTTCTTC.

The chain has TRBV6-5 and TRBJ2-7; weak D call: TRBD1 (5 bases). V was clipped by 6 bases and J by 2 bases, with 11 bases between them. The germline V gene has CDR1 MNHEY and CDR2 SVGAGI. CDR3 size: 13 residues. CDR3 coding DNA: TGTGCCAGCAGAGCAGGGCACCCCTACGAGCAGTACTTC. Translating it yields CASRAGHPYEQYF.

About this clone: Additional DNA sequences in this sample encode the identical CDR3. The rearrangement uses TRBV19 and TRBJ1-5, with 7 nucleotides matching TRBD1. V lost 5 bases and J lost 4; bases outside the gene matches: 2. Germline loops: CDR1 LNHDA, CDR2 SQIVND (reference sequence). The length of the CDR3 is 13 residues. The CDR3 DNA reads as TGTGCCAGTAGTTTACAGGGGAATCAGCCCCAGCATTTT. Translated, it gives CASSLQGNQPQHF.

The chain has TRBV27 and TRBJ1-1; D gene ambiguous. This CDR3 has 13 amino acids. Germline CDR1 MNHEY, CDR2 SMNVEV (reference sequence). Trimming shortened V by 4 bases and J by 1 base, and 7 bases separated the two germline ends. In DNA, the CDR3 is TGTGCCAGCAGTTATAAATCGAACACTGAAGCTTTCTTT. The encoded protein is CASSYKSNTEAFF.

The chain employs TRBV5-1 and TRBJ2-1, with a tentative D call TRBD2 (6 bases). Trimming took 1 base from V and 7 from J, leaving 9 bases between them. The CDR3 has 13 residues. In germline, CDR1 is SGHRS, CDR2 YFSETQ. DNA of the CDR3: TGCGCCAGCAGCTTGATGGCGGGGAATGAGCAGTTCTTC. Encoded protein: CASSLMAGNEQFF.

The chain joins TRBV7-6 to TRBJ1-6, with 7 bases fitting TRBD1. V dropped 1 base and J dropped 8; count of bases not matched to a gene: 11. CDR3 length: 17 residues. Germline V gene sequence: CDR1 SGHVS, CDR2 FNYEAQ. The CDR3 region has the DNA TGTGCCAGCAGCTTAGGTGGGACAGTGAGCCCCCATTCACCCCTCCACTTT. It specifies CASSLGGTVSPHSPLHF.

CDR3 in DNA: TGTGCCAGCTCGAATACAGGGACAGAAAACACCATATATTTT. This translates into CASSNTGTENTIYF. The chain uses TRBV7-9 and TRBJ1-3, with TRBD1 matching 7 bases. Germline loops: CDR1 SEHNR, CDR2 FQNEAQ (reference sequence). V lost 8 bases and J lost 6; bases outside the gene matches: 10. The CDR3 is 14 amino acids.

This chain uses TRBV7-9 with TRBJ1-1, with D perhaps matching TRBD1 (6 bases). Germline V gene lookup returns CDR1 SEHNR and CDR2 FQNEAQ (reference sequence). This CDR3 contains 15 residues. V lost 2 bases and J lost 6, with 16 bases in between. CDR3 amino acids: CASSLSSTGMAEAFF. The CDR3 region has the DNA TGTGCCAGCAGCTTAAGTTCGACAGGTATGGCTGAAGCTTTCTTT.

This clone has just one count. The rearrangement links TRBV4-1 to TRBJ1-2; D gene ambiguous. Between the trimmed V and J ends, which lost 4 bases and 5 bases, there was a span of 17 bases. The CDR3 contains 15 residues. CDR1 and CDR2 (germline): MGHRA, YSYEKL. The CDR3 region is CASSPERADLYGYTF. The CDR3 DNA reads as TGCGCCAGCAGCCCCGAGAGGGCGGACCTATATGGCTACACCTTC.

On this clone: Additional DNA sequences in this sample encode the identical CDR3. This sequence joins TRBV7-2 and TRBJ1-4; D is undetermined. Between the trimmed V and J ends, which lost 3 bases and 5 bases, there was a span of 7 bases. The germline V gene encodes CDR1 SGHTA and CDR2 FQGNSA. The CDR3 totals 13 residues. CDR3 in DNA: TGTGCCAGCAGCTTGAGGCTGAATGAAAAACTGTTTTTT. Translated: CASSLRLNEKLFF.

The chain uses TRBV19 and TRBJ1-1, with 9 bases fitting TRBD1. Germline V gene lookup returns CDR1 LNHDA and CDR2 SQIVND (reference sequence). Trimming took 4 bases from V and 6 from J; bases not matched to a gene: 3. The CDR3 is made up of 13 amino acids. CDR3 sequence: CASSNRDRAEAFF. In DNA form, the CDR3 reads TGTGCCAGTAGTAACCGGGACAGGGCTGAAGCTTTCTTT.

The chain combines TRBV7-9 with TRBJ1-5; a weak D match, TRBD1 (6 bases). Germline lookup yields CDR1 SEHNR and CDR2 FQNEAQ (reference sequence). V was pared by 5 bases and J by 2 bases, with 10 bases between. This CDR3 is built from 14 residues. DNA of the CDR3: TGTGCCAGCAGCCCAGGGGAAGGCAATCAGCCCCAGCATTTT. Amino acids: CASSPGEGNQPQHF.

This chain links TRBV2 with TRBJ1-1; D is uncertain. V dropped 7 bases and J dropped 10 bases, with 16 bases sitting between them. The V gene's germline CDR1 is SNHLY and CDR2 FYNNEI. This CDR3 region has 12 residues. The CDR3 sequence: CASTQEGRRAFF. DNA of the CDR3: TGTGCCAGCACCCAGGAGGGAAGAAGAGCTTTCTTT. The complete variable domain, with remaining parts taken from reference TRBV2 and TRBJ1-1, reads EPEVTQTPSHQVTQMGQEVILRCVPISNHLYFYWYRQILGQKVEFLVSFYNNEISEKSEIFDDQFSVERPDGSNFTLKIRSTKLEDSAMYFCASTQEGRRAFFGQGTRLTVV.

The CDR3 here is CASSSGAGEEKLFF. CDR3 bases: TGTGCCAGCAGCTCAGGGGCGGGAGAGGAAAAACTGTTTTTT. The V call is TRBV4-2, the J call TRBJ1-4; perhaps TRBD1 as D (6 bases). This CDR3 region has 14 residues. V was cut by 5 bases and J by 8 bases, with 15 bases left in between. Germline V lookup: CDR1 LGHNA, CDR2 YNFKEQ.

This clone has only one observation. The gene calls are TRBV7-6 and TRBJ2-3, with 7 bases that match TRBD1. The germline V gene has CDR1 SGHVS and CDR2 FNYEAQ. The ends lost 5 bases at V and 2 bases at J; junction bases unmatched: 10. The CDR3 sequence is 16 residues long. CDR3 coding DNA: TGTGCCAGCAGCCCCCAGACAGGGATCTCCACAGATACGCAGTATTTT. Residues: CASSPQTGISTDTQYF.

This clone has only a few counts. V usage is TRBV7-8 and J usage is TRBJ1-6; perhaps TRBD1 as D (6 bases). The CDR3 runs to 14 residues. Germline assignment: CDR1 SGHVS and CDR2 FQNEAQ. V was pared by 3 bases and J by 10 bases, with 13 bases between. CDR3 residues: CASSFRTEMSPLHF. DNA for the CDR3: TGTGCCAGCAGCTTTAGGACAGAGATGTCACCCCTCCACTTT.

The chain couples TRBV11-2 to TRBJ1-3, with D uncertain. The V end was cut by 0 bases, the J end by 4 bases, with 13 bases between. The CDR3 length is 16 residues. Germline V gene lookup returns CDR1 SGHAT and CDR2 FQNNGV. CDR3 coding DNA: TGTGCCAGCAGCTTAGATCCATTCCGGGAGGGAAACACCATATATTTT. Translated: CASSLDPFREGNTIYF.

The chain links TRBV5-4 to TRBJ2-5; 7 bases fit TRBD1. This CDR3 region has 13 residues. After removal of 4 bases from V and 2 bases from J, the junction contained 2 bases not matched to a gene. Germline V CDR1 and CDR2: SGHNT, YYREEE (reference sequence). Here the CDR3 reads CASSRDSQETQYF. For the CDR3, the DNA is TGTGCCAGCAGCCGGGACAGTCAAGAGACCCAGTACTTC.

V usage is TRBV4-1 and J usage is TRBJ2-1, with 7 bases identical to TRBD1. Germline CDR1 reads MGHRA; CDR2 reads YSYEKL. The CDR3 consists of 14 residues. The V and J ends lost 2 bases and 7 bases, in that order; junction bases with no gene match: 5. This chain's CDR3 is CASSQKQGYNEQFF. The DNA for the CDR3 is TGCGCCAGCAGCCAAAAACAGGGGTATAATGAGCAGTTCTTC.

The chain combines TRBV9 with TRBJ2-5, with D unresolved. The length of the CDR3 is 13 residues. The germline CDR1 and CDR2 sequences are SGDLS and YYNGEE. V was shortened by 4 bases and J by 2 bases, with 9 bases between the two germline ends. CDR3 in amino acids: CASSRILQETQYF. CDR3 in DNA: TGTGCCAGCAGCCGTATATTACAAGAGACCCAGTACTTC.

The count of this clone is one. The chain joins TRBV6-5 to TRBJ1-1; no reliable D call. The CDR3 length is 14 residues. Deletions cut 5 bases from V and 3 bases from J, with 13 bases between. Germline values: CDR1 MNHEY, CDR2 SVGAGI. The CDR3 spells CASSRGAWDTEAFF. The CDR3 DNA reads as TGTGCCAGCAGTCGGGGAGCGTGGGACACTGAAGCTTTCTTT.